Below, one T cell receptor (beta chain) is given with its context. Which antigen it targets is not known. No quality values exist for individual bases; no much larger clone is one base distant. The receptor library was made with PCR. For sequencing, an Illumina HiSeq 4000 was employed. The TCR beta-chain CDR3 region of each patient was profiled by high-throughput sequencing. The paper's processing steps were these. CDR3 differences across clinicopathological groups were used to build a classifier for discriminating distant-metastatic papillary thyroid cancer patients. To measure repertoire diversity the researchers used the Shannon index, while the Morisita-Horn index served to gauge how similar the tumor and blood repertoires were. TCRdb trimmed public reads at Q25 via fastp, called clones via MiXCR and kept in-frame beta chains. TCRdb, not the authors, supplied the V and J calls. Recorded for this sample are 15,000 to 20,000 clones; under 30% of them occurred a single time. Of the sample, under 15% is held by the ten largest clones.

This specimen comes from a study of metastatic and nonmetastatic thyroid tumors (dated by TCRdb to the early 2020s). With respect to the entire study: The researchers compared repertoires between peripheral blood samples and tumor or nodule tissue samples from patients with malignant or benign thyroid disease.

The CDR3, cysteine through phenylalanine, is 15 amino acids long. Here the CDR3 DNA is all that survives: 45 bases in frame from base 1. According to the germline V gene (reference sequence), CDR1 reads DFQATT and CDR2 reads SNEGSKA. Trimming removed 5 bases from V and 5 bases from J, leaving 22 bases between the germline ends. No patient had received any treatment before thyroid surgery. Using T-cell receptor beta sequencing, the researchers looked back retrospectively at clinical samples from patients, gathered between about 2011 and 2019. Results the study describes overall, beyond this receptor: In both blood and tumor samples, malignant tumors were reported to have significantly higher TCR beta diversity than benign nodules.

The sequence was collected from a female donor with papillary thyroid cancer or a benign thyroid nodule (not recorded which). Some clones in this sample may be carry-over from other donors' samples. The sample taken for sequencing was tumor tissue. The chain links TRBV20-1 with TRBJ2-7; a tentative D call is TRBD1 (5 bases match). This receptor has the CDR3 CSAPWRQITTHEQYF. The base sequence is TGCAGTGCTCCGTGGCGACAGATAACTACCCACGAGCAGTACTTC.